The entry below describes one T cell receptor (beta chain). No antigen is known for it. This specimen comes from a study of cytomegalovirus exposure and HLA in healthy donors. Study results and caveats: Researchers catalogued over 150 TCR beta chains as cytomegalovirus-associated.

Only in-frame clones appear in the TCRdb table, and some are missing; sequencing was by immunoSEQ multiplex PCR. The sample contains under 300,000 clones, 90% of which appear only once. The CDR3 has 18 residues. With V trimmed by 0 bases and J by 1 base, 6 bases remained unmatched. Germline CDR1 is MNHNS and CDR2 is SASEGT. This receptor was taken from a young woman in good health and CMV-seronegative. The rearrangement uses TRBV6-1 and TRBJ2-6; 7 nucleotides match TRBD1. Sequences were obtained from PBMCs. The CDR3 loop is CASSEAGQGVSGANVLTF. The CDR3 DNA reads TGTGCCAGCAGTGAAGCGGGTCAGGGGGTTTCTGGGGCCAACGTCCTGACTTTC.